The clone carrying this T cell receptor beta chain occurred a few times. Its antigen is undetermined. Using its own MiXCR run on the reads, TCRdb lists one record per CDR3 protein. The data hold some 920,000 distinct CDR3 sequences, with approximately 31% observed a single time. Looked up from germline, CDR1 is LNHDA and CDR2 is SQIVND (reference sequence). The CDR3 contains 12 residues. Between the trimmed V and J ends, which lost 8 bases and 4 bases, there was a span of 11 bases. This specimen belongs to a study of T cell repertoires in cytomegalovirus infection. Study-level information: Recently described HLA-C-restricted plus well-studied HLA-B-restricted CMV epitopes were used. Indications of both CMV infection and matching HLA type were provided by public TCR beta signatures. General observations from the study: HLA-C-restricted CMV clonotypes gave the most frequent clonotype in two of eight donors.

The J gene is TRBJ1-2, the V gene TRBV19; D possibly corresponds to TRBD1 (5 bases). The sample in question was cultured CD8+ T cells from PBMCs, obtained from culture after CMV antigen stimulation. The clonotype was recovered from a human donor in good health (CMV status not recorded). Some clones in this sample may be carry-over from other donors' samples. The CDR3 here is CASFDSPYGYTF. For the CDR3, the DNA is TGTGCCAGTTTTGACAGTCCCTATGGCTACACCTTC. Looking up the rest from reference TRBV19 and TRBJ1-2 gives the full variable domain: DGGITQSPKYLFRKEGQNVTLSCEQNLNHDAMYWYRQDPGQGLRLIYYSQIVNDFQKGDIAEGYSVSREKKESFPLTVTSAQKNPTAFYLCASFDSPYGYTFGSGTRLTVV.